Below are 10 T cell receptor beta chains sequenced from a single sample in a study of shared clonotypes between healthy human individuals. The repertoire was sequenced with immunoSEQ multiplex PCR; TCRdb's copy has only in-frame clones and lacks some. The table includes some 2 million clones, approximately 94% detected once. CD45RO-negative CD8 cells positively selected for CCR7 made up the naive population, which excluded terminally differentiated effector memory CD45RA+ cells. The sequencing input was naive CD8+ T cells sorted from blood. Every receptor here comes from a man aged 18 to 35 in good health.

A remark on this clone: Other DNA variants within this sample encode the same CDR3. The rearrangement joins TRBV6-5 to TRBJ2-7, with D perhaps TRBD1 (6 bases). The CDR3 length is 16 residues. In germline, CDR1 is MNHEY, CDR2 SVGAGI. Trimming cost V 0 bases and J 2 bases, with 14 bases left between them. The CDR3 nucleotides are TGTGCCAGCAGTTACTCGACAGGACAGACCACCTACGAGCAGTACTTC. It is translated as CASSYSTGQTTYEQYF.

The chain combines TRBV4-1 with TRBJ2-7, with D uncertain. The CDR3 runs to 15 residues. V gave up 2 bases and J gave up 1 base, with 12 bases separating them. Looked up from germline, CDR1 is MGHRA and CDR2 is YSYEKL. The CDR3 coding sequence is TGCGCCAGCAGCCAAACCCGTCGACCGTCCTACGAGCAGTACTTC. Amino acids: CASSQTRRPSYEQYF.

Notes on this clone: Other DNA sequences in this specimen translate into the identical CDR3. The CDR3 DNA is TGTGCCAGTAGCTCAGACGGTGAAGAGACCCAGTACTTC. Translating gives CASSSDGEETQYF. The chain joins TRBV19 to TRBJ2-5; no clear D gene. The CDR3 has 13 amino acids. The germline CDR1 and CDR2 sequences are LNHDA and SQIVND (reference sequence). V lost 6 bases, J lost 3 bases, and 11 bases lay in between.

This chain uses TRBV7-8 with TRBJ2-7; weak D call: TRBD1 (6 bases). The length of the CDR3 is 14 residues. V was clipped by 2 bases and J by 2 bases, with 10 bases between them. Germline CDR1 SGHVS, CDR2 FQNEAQ. The CDR3 sequence: CASSLLGATYEQYF. The CDR3 bases are TGTGCCAGCAGCTTACTGGGGGCTACCTACGAGCAGTACTTC. Drawing the rest from reference TRBV7-8 and TRBJ2-7, the complete variable domain is GAGVSQSPRYKVAKRGQDVALRCDPISGHVSLFWYQQALGQGPEFLTYFQNEAQLDKSGLPSDRFFAERPEGSVSTLKIQRTQQEDSAVYLCASSLLGATYEQYFGPGTRLTVT.

This sequence joins TRBV7-6 and TRBJ1-1; D gene unclear. The CDR3 has 14 amino acids. Germline V CDR1 and CDR2: SGHVS, FNYEAQ. Trimming left V 2 bases short and J 3 bases short, with 10 bases between. As DNA, the CDR3 is TGTGCCAGCAGCTTAATGTACAGAGACACTGAAGCTTTCTTT. This encodes CASSLMYRDTEAFF.

This sequence joins TRBV4-1 and TRBJ2-1, with unresolved D. From germline, CDR1 is MGHRA and CDR2 YSYEKL. This CDR3 contains 13 residues. The V end was cut by 1 base, the J end by 9 bases, with 10 bases between. In DNA form, the CDR3 reads TGCGCCAGCAGCCAAGGTTTCGACGGTGAGCAGTTCTTC. This gives the protein CASSQGFDGEQFF.

V usage is TRBV5-1 and J usage is TRBJ2-5, with TRBD1 identical over 12 bases. The CDR3 has 14 amino acids. Trimming cost V 6 bases and J 4 bases; bases outside gene matches: 4. The germline V gene encodes CDR1 SGHRS and CDR2 YFSETQ. CDR3 DNA sequence: TGCGCCAGCAAAGGGACAGGGGGCAGAGAGACCCAGTACTTC. It codes for CASKGTGGRETQYF.

Turning to this clone: Different DNA sequences within this sample yield the same CDR3. The chain recombines TRBV29-1 with TRBJ2-2; no clear D gene. V dropped 1 base and J dropped 1 base, with 4 bases sitting between them. The CDR3 covers 13 residues. Germline CDR1 reads SQVTM; CDR2 reads ANQGSEA. CDR3 residues: CSVEGQNTGELFF. CDR3 DNA: TGCAGCGTTGAAGGACAGAACACCGGGGAGCTGTTTTTT.

Comments on this clone: Within the sample, other DNA sequences also encode this same CDR3. The genes are TRBV4-1 and TRBJ2-7; 16 positions agree with TRBD2. CDR1 is MGHRA, CDR2 YSYEKL, per germline. The CDR3 has 15 residues. V trimming: 8 bases; J trimming: 4 bases; junction bases outside the gene matches: 5. CDR3 protein: CASSRGLAGGYEQYF. In DNA, the CDR3 is TGCGCCAGCTCCCGGGGACTAGCGGGAGGGTACGAGCAGTACTTC.

About this clone itself: The sample carries other DNA sequences with the same CDR3. The chain carries TRBV28 and TRBJ2-7; TRBD1 agrees at 8 bases. Germline assignment: CDR1 MDHEN and CDR2 SYDVKM. CDR3 size: 13 residues. J was trimmed by 0 bases and V by 6 bases; bases with no gene match: 1. The CDR3 is CASRGTGSYEQYF. CDR3 nucleotides: TGTGCCAGCAGAGGGACAGGCTCCTACGAGCAGTACTTC. The variable domain in full, with the rest retrieved from reference TRBV28 and TRBJ2-7, is DVKVTQSSRYLVKRTGEKVFLECVQDMDHENMFWYRQDPGLGLRLIYFSYDVKMKEKGDIPEGYSVSREKKERFSLILESASTNQTSMYLCASRGTGSYEQYFGPGTRLTVT.